The 18 T cell receptor beta chains given below trace back to one sample, sequenced in a study of blood T cell repertoires in COVID-19. Generated by immunoSEQ multiplex PCR, the TCRdb table keeps only in-frame clones and is missing some. The sample includes some 400,000 clones, approximately 93% of them seen just once. Sample: PBMCs or T cells enriched from blood (not recorded which). The receptors here all came from a woman aged 35 to 49 who had been exposed to COVID-19.

The chain links TRBV9 to TRBJ2-5; 11 nucleotides agree with TRBD2. There are 17 residues in the CDR3. Germline-derived CDR1 and CDR2 are SGDLS and YYNGEE. Losses at the gene ends were 0 bases for V and 2 bases for J; bases not matched to a gene: 6. This CDR3 is CASSVVLAGVAQETQYF. The CDR3, as DNA: TGTGCCAGCAGCGTAGTACTAGCGGGGGTCGCACAAGAGACCCAGTACTTC.

In this sample, this clone turned up a few times. The chain employs TRBV6-2 or TRBV6-3 and TRBJ2-5; 10 positions agree with TRBD2. The CDR3 covers 16 residues. Trimming removed 5 bases from V and 5 bases from J; junction bases left unmatched: 11. CDR1 and CDR2 from the germline V gene are MNHEY and SVGEGT. The CDR3 protein is CASSGLLAGLEETQYF. The DNA of the CDR3 is TGTGCCAGCAGTGGCCTACTAGCGGGGCTGGAGGAGACCCAGTACTTC.

This chain links TRBV30 with TRBJ2-3; D is ambiguous. CDR1 GTSNPN and CDR2 SVGIG come from the germline V gene (reference sequence). There are 13 residues in the CDR3. The V end lost 0 bases, the J end lost 2 bases, and 6 bases lay between the germline ends. The CDR3 sequence: CAWSVQATDTQYF. For the CDR3, the DNA is TGTGCCTGGAGTGTCCAAGCCACAGATACGCAGTATTTT. The full variable domain, in which reference TRBV30 and TRBJ2-3 provide the parts outside the CDR3, is SQTIHQWPATLVQPVGSPLSLECTVEGTSNPNLYWYRQAAGRGLQLLFYSVGIGQISSEVPQNLSASRPQDRQFILSSKKLLLSDSGFYLCAWSVQATDTQYFGPGTRLTVL.

This chain joins TRBV7-8 and TRBJ1-6; 11 bases fit TRBD1. CDR3 length equals 16 residues. Germline CDR1 reads SGHVS; CDR2 reads FQNEAQ. The V gene end was trimmed by 5 bases and the J gene end by 7 bases; junction bases not matched to a gene: 7. The CDR3 here is CASSRTGGGRNSPLHF. In DNA, the CDR3 is TGTGCCAGCAGCCGGACAGGGGGCGGGAGGAATTCACCCCTCCACTTT.

This clone is a singleton in its sample. Within the sample, other DNA sequences also encode this same CDR3. This chain uses TRBV18 with TRBJ2-7; TRBD2 matches at 13 bases. The length of the CDR3 is 15 residues. Trimming cost V 3 bases and J 2 bases; bases outside gene matches: 1. Germline V gene lookup returns CDR1 KGHSH and CDR2 LQKENI. The CDR3 is CASSPGLAGAYEQYF. The CDR3, as DNA: TGTGCCAGCTCACCCGGACTAGCGGGAGCCTACGAGCAGTACTTC.

V usage is TRBV30 and J usage is TRBJ1-3; 7 nucleotides align to TRBD1. CDR3 size: 14 residues. V shed 0 bases, J shed 4 bases, and the junction held 3 bases outside the gene matches. Germline loops: CDR1 GTSNPN, CDR2 SVGIG (reference sequence). This CDR3 reads CAWSVKGAGNTIYF. CDR3 bases: TGTGCCTGGAGTGTGAAGGGGGCGGGAAACACCATATATTTT.

The V and J genes are TRBV2 and TRBJ1-6; D might be TRBD1 (6 bases). Between the trimmed V and J ends, which lost 6 bases and 3 bases, there was a span of 9 bases. The CDR3 spans 14 residues. CDR1 and CDR2 (germline): SNHLY, FYNNEI. The CDR3 loop reads CASRADSYNSPLHF. CDR3 coding DNA: TGTGCCAGCAGAGCGGACAGCTATAATTCACCCCTCCACTTT.

The rearrangement links TRBV7-2 to TRBJ2-2; D possibly corresponds to TRBD1 (5 bases). The CDR3 runs to 15 residues. V was trimmed by 5 bases and J by 4 bases, leaving 14 bases between them. Germline V lookup: CDR1 SGHTA, CDR2 FQGNSA. CDR3 nucleotides: TGTGCCAGCAGCCTCGAGACGCAGGGCACCGGGGAGCTGTTTTTT. This gives the protein CASSLETQGTGELFF.

The chain couples TRBV24-1 to TRBJ2-3; the match to TRBD1 covers 10 bases. Trimming removed 4 bases from V and 4 bases from J; junction bases left unmatched: 7. CDR1 and CDR2 (germline): KGHDR, SFDVKD. The CDR3 runs 16 residues. CDR3 loop: CATSDPGQGFADTQYF. CDR3 DNA: TGTGCCACCAGTGACCCGGGACAGGGGTTTGCAGATACGCAGTATTTT.

The chain links TRBV6-6 to TRBJ1-2; 8 bases map to TRBD1. V dropped 5 bases and J dropped 7; count of bases not matched to a gene: 12. Germline CDR1 MNHNY, CDR2 SVGAGI (reference sequence). The CDR3 length is 15 residues. As DNA, the CDR3 is TGTGCCAGCAGTCCCCAGGGGGCGGTGGGGCGTGGCTACACCTTC. It encodes CASSPQGAVGRGYTF.

This chain connects TRBV3-1 (or the pseudogene TRBV3-2) to TRBJ1-3; possibly TRBD1 for D (6 bases). V was pared by 4 bases and J by 0 bases, with 10 bases between. The CDR3 sequence is 15 residues long. The V gene's germline CDR1 is LGHDT and CDR2 YNNKEL (reference sequence). The CDR3, as DNA: TGTGCCAGCAGCCGAGGACAGCGCTCTGGAAACACCATATATTTT. This gives the protein CASSRGQRSGNTIYF.

The DNA of the CDR3 is TGCAGTGCTAGTTTTAGCGGGAAAAGAGAGACCCAGTACTTC. Protein sequence: CSASFSGKRETQYF. V gene TRBV20-1 combines with J gene TRBJ2-5, with TRBD2 matching 8 bases. The V and J ends lost 3 bases and 4 bases, in that order; junction bases with no gene match: 7. The CDR3 is made up of 14 amino acids. Germline lookup yields CDR1 DFQATT and CDR2 SNEGSKA (reference sequence).

In this sample, this clone turned up a few times. The chain carries TRBV12-5 and TRBJ1-1, with D tentatively TRBD1 (6 bases). The CDR3 loop spans 14 amino acids. The V end lost 6 bases, the J end lost 1 base, and 12 bases lay between the germline ends. Germline V gives CDR1 LGHNT, CDR2 FRNRAP. The CDR3 DNA reads as TGTGCTAGTGGCTACGGACAGAGGAACACTGAAGCTTTCTTT. The encoded protein is CASGYGQRNTEAFF.

V gene TRBV19 combines with J gene TRBJ1-2, with D tentatively TRBD1 (6 bases). The CDR3 loop spans 15 amino acids. Germline lookup yields CDR1 LNHDA and CDR2 SQIVND (reference sequence). V lost 9 bases, J lost 2 bases, and 19 bases lay in between. The CDR3 reads CASYPGAGANYGYTF. Here the CDR3 DNA reads TGTGCCAGCTACCCCGGGGCAGGGGCCAACTATGGCTACACCTTC.

The V and J genes are TRBV7-3 and TRBJ2-1, with 9 bases that match TRBD2. The CDR3 has 18 amino acids. With 5 bases clipped from V and 4 bases from J, the junction kept 15 bases outside the gene matches. The germline CDR1 and CDR2 sequences are SGHTA and FQGTGA. The CDR3 region is CASSPGSLAGTVYNEQFF. In DNA, the CDR3 is TGTGCCAGCAGCCCAGGATCTCTAGCGGGAACGGTATACAATGAGCAGTTCTTC.

The V and J genes are TRBV10-3 and TRBJ2-1; 14 positions agree with TRBD2. The germline gives CDR1 ENHRY, CDR2 SYGVKD. V trimming: 2 bases; J trimming: 7 bases; junction bases outside the gene matches: 7. This CDR3 has 17 residues. CDR3 region: CAISEPGTSGSRNEQFF. The CDR3 DNA reads TGTGCCATCAGTGAGCCGGGGACTAGCGGGAGTCGGAATGAGCAGTTCTTC.

V is TRBV3-1 (or the pseudogene TRBV3-2) and J is TRBJ1-5; D unclear. The CDR3 sequence is 14 residues long. V was shortened by 2 bases and J by 4 bases, with 9 bases between the two germline ends. Looked up from germline, CDR1 is LGHDT and CDR2 is YNNKEL (reference sequence). In DNA, the CDR3 is TGTGCCAGCAGCCAATTCGAGGCTAATCAGCCCCAGCATTTT. Translation gives CASSQFEANQPQHF.

The chain combines TRBV27 with TRBJ1-6; weak D call: TRBD1 (5 bases). This CDR3 is 14 amino acids long. Trimming stripped 6 bases from V and 10 bases from J, with 16 bases between. Germline CDR1 and CDR2: MNHEY and SMNVEV (reference sequence). The CDR3 nucleotides are TGTGCCAGCAGCGTTGGGGGGGGTAGGTCACCCCTCCACTTT. This gives the protein CASSVGGGRSPLHF.